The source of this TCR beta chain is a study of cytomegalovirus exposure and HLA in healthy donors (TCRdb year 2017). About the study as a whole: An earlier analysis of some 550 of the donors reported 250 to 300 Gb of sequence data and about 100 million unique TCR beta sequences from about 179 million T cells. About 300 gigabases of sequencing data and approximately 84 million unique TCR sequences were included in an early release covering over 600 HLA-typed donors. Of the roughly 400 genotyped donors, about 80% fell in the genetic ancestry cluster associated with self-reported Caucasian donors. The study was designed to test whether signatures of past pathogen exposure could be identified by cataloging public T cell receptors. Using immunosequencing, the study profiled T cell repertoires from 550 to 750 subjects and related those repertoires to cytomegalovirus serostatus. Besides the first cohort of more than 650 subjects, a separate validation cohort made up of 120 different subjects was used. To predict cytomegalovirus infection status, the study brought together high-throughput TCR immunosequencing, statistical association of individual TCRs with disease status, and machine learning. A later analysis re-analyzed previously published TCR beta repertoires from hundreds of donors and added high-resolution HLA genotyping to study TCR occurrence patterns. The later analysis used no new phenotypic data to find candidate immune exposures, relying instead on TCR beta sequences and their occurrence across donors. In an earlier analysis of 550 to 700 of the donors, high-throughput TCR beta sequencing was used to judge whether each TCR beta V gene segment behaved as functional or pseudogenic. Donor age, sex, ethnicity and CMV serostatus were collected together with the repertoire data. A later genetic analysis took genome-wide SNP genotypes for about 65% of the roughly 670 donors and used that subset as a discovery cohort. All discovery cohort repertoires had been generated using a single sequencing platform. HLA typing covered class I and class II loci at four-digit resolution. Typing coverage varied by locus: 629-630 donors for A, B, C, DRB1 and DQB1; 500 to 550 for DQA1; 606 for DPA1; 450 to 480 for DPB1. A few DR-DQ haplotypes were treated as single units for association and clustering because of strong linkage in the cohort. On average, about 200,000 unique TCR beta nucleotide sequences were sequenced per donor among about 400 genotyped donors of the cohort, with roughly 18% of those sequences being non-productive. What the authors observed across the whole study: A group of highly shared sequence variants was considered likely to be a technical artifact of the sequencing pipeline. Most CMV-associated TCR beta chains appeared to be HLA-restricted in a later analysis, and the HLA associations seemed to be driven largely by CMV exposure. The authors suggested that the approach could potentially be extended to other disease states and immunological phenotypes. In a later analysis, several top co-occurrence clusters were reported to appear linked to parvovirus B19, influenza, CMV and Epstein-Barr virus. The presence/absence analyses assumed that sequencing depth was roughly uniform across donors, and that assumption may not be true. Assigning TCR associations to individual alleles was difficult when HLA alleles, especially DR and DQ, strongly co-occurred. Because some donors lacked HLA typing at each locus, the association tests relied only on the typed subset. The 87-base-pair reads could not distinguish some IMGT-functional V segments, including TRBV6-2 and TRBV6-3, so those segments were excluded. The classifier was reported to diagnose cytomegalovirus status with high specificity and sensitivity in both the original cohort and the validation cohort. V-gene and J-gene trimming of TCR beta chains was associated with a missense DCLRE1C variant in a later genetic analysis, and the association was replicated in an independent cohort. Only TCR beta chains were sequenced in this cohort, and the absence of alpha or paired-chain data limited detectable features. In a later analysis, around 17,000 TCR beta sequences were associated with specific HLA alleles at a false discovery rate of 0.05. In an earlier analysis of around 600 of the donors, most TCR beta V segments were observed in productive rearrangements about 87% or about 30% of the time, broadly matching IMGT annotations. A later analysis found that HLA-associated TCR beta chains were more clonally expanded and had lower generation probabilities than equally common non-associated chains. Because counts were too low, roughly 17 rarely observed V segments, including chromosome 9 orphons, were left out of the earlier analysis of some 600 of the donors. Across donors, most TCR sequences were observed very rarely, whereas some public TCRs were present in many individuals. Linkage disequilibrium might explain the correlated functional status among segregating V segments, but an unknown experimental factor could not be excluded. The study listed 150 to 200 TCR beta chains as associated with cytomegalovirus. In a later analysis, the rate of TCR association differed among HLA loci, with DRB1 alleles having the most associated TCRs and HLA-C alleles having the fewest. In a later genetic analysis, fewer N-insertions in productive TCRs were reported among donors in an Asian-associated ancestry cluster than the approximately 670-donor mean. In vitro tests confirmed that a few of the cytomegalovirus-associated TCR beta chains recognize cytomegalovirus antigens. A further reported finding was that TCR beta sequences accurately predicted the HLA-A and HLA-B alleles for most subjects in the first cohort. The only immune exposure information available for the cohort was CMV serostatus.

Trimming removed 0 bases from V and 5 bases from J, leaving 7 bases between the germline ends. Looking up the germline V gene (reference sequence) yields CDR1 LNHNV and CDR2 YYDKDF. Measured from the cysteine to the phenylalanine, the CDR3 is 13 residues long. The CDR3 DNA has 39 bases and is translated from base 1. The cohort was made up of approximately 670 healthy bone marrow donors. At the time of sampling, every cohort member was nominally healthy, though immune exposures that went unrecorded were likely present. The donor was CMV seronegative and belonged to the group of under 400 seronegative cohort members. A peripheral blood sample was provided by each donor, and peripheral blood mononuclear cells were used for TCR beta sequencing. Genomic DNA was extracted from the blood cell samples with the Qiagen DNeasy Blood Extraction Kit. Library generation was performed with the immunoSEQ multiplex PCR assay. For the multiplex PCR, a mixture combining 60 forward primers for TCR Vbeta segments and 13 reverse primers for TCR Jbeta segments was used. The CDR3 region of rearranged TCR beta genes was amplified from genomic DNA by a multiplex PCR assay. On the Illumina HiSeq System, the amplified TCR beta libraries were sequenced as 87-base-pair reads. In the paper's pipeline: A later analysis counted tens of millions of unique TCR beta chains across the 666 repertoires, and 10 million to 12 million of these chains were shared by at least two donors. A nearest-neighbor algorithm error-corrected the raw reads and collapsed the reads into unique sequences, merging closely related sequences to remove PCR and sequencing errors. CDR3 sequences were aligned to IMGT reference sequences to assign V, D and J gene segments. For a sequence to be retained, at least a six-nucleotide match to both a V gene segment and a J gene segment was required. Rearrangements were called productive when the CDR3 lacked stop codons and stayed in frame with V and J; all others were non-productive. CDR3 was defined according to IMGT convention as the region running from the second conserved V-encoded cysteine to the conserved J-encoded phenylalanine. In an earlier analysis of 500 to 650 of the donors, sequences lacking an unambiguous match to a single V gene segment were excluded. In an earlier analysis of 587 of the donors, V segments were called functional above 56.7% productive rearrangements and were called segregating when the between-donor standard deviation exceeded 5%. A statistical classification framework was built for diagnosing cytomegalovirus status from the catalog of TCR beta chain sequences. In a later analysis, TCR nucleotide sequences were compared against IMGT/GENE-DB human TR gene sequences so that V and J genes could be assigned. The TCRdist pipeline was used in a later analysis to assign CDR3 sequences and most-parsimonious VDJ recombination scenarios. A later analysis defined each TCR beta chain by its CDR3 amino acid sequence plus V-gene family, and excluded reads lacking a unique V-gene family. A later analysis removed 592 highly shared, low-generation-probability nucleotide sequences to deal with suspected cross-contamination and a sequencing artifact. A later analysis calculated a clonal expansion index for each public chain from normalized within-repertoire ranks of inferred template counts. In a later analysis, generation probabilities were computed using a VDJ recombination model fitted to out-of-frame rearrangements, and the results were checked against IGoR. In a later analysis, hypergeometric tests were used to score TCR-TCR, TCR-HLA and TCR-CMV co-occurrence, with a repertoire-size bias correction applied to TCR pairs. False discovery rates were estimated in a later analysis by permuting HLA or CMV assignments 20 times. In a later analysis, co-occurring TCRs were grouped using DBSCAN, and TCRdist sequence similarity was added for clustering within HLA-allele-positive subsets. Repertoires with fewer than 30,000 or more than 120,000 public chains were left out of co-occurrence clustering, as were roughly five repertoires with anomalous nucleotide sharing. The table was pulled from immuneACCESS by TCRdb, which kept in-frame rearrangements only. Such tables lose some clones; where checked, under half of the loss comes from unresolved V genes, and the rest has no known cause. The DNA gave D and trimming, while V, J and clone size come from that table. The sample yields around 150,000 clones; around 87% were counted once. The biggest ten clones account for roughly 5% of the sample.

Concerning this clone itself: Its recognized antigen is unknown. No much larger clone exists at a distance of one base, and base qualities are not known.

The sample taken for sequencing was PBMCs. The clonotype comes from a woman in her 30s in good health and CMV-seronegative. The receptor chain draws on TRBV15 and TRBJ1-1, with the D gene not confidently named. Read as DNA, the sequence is TGTGCCACCAGCAGAGATTGGCAGACTGAAGCTTTCTTT. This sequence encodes CATSRDWQTEAFF.